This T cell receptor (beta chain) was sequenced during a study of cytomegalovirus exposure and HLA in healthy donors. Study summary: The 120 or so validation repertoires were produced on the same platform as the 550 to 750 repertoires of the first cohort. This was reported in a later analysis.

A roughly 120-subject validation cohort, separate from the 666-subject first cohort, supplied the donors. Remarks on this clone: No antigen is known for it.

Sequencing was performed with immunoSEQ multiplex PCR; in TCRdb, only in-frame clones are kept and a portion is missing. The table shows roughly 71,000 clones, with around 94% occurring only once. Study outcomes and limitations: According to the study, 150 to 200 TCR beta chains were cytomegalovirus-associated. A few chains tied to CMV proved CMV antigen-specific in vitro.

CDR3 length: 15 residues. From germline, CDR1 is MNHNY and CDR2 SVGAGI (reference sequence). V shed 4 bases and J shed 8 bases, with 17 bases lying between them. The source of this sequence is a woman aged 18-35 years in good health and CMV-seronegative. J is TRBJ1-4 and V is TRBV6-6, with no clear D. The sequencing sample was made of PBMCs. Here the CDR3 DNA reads TGTGCCAGCAGTTGGGAATCGAGGGTAGGGGAAAAACTGTTTTTT. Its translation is CASSWESRVGEKLFF.